This T cell receptor (beta chain) was captured in a study of spatial heterogeneity in lung cancer. Study in general: Counts of TCR transcripts in tumor regions tracked strongly with a T cell module score that came from matched bulk RNA-seq. Findings of the study overall: Tumor mutation count correlated with how many alpha and beta TCRs expanded intratumorally.

TCRdb independently ran MiXCR on the 5' RACE reads; one entry per CDR3 protein. The table records 15,000 to 20,000 distinct CDR3 sequences, around 8.1% of them present only once. This clonotype was seen ten or more times. The antigen remains unidentified. Germline V gives CDR1 MNHNY, CDR2 SVGAGI (reference sequence). The CDR3 is 17 residues long. The V end was cut by 4 bases, the J end by 6 bases, with 22 bases between. Time point noted: sample taken at primary tumor resection. Donation came from some 72 patients with untreated early-stage non-small cell lung cancer. Whole RNA, which was extracted from tumor, nontumor lung tissue or frozen PBMC, was sequenced without any cell sorting.

This receptor was obtained from a male donor with early-stage non-small cell lung cancer. The sample was lung tumor tissue, taken at surgery. The rearrangement uses TRBV6-6 and TRBJ1-5; D remains unclear. This chain's CDR3 is CASSSPGAARETQPQHF. In DNA, the CDR3 is TGTGCCAGCAGTTCCCCCGGAGCAGCCCGAGAGACTCAGCCCCAGCATTTT.